This T cell receptor beta chain was obtained from a study of blood T cell repertoires in COVID-19. Looking at the study overall: COVID-19 samples collected from the United States, Italy and Spain covered acute and convalescent phases. The analysed material was cDNA or gDNA that came from T cells, B-cell-depleted T cells, or PBMCs.

In the authors' workflow: Amplification of reference gene primers was used by the study to estimate nucleated cell counts. Assay used: immunoSEQ multiplex PCR; TCRdb lists only in-frame clones, some missing. That table furnishes V, J and clone size, whereas the DNA furnished D and trimming. This table has 120,000 or so clones, 87% appearing once. Trimming stripped 2 bases from V and 2 bases from J, with 13 bases between. The CDR3 has 16 residues. Per the germline V gene, CDR1 is SNHLY and CDR2 is FYNNEI. This sequence originates from a human donor in a cohort sampled during active COVID-19. The chain has TRBV2 and TRBJ2-1; D is perhaps TRBD2 (6 bases). The sequenced sample was peripheral blood. DNA of the CDR3: TGTGCCAGCAGTGAAACCACGGGAGTGCCCTACAATGAGCAGTTCTTC. This translates into CASSETTGVPYNEQFF.